The T cell receptor beta chain under discussion was sequenced for a study of technical replicates of blood from a handful of donors (dated by TCRdb to about 2017). On this clone itself: Its target antigen remains unknown. Base qualities are not at hand, and no much larger clone is one base apart.

Germline trimming: 3 bases from V, 4 bases from J; junction bases outside gene matches: 3. The germline V gene (reference sequence) gives CDR1 as LNHDA and CDR2 as SQIVND. Spanning cysteine to phenylalanine, the CDR3 consists of 13 amino acids. Just CDR3 DNA is preserved here, 39 bases in frame from base 1. The library was generated by the immunoSEQ multiplex PCR assay. In TCRdb, the immuneACCESS table is reduced to in-frame sequences with V and J assigned. These tables do not hold every clone; where another copy was compared, an unresolved V gene accounts for under half, and the others remain unexplained. For this sample there are 85,000 to 100,000 clones; 90% to 96% appear just once. Roughly 0.2% of the sample comes from the top ten.

Here the chain combines TRBV19 and TRBJ2-7, with 7 bases matching TRBD2. The clonotype originates from a human donor in good health. Input material: T cells isolated from PBMCs. The CDR3 in this case is CASSMGGGYEQYF. The DNA sequence is given as TGTGCCAGTAGTATGGGGGGAGGGTACGAGCAGTACTTC.